This is a list of T cell receptor beta chains from one sample in a study of blood T cell repertoires in COVID-19. TCRdb's copy holds only in-frame clones and misses some; the assay was immunoSEQ multiplex PCR. The sample holds approximately 130,000 clones, approximately 85% seen once. The source material was peripheral blood. All receptors derive from a human donor in a cohort sampled during active COVID-19. CDR3s include the opening cysteine and the closing phenylalanine or tryptophan.

J gene: TRBJ1-1
V gene: TRBV11-2
CDR3 protein: CASSLNTEAFF

J gene: TRBJ1-6
V gene: TRBV3-1/TRBV3-2
CDR3 protein: CASSARQGPLHF

J gene: TRBJ1-2
V gene: TRBV27
CDR3 protein: CASSRGAGGGYTF

J gene: TRBJ2-3
V gene: TRBV24-1
CDR3 protein: CATSDGTGGPTDTQYF

J gene: TRBJ2-7
V gene: TRBV7-2
CDR3 protein: CASSPGVVSYEQYF

J gene: TRBJ1-2
V gene: TRBV25-1
CDR3 protein: CASTSDTNYGYTF

J gene: TRBJ1-6
V gene: TRBV5-4
CDR3 protein: CASSFAASVPNSPLHF

J gene: TRBJ2-5
V gene: TRBV19
CDR3 protein: CASSASGLAGDQETQYF

J gene: TRBJ2-7
V gene: TRBV11-2
CDR3 protein: CASSPASGRVADREQYF

J gene: TRBJ2-1
V gene: TRBV7-8
CDR3 protein: CASSLVGGQQFF

J gene: TRBJ2-7
V gene: TRBV11-3
CDR3 protein: CASSPTRGSYEQYF

J gene: TRBJ1-1
V gene: TRBV15
CDR3 protein: CATSSPWEAFF

J gene: TRBJ2-1
V gene: TRBV7-8
CDR3 protein: CASSNPGTDVNEQFF

J gene: TRBJ2-5
V gene: TRBV6-5
CDR3 protein: CASSYGGEPSIGTQYF

J gene: TRBJ2-3
V gene: TRBV10-3
CDR3 protein: CAISAPGLAPQYF

J gene: TRBJ1-5
V gene: TRBV11-2
CDR3 protein: CASKRENQPQHF

J gene: TRBJ2-6
V gene: TRBV7-6
CDR3 protein: CASGGIQSSGANVLTF

J gene: TRBJ1-2
V gene: TRBV30
CDR3 protein: CAWSPGQGAYGYTF

J gene: TRBJ1-6
V gene: TRBV6-1
CDR3 protein: CASSATGGSSYNSPLHF

J gene: TRBJ1-1
V gene: TRBV9
CDR3 protein: CASSTGTGVGTEAFF

J gene: TRBJ2-1
V gene: TRBV11-2
CDR3 protein: CASSLEGGPYNEQFF

J gene: TRBJ2-3
V gene: TRBV4-2
CDR3 protein: CASSQDGGEADTQYF

J gene: TRBJ2-2
V gene: TRBV7-2
CDR3 protein: CASPRGQSNTGELFF

J gene: TRBJ1-2
V gene: TRBV5-1
CDR3 protein: CASSLDIQGAYGYTF

J gene: TRBJ2-7
V gene: TRBV18
CDR3 protein: CASSPRSLAGGLNSYEQYF

J gene: TRBJ1-6
V gene: TRBV7-9
CDR3 protein: CASSPRGSPLHF

J gene: TRBJ2-3
V gene: TRBV9
CDR3 protein: CASSGPGTSGPLRTDTQYF

J gene: TRBJ2-3
V gene: TRBV7-6
CDR3 protein: CASSNLAGSTDTQYF

J gene: TRBJ1-2
V gene: TRBV5-6
CDR3 protein: CASSQGVGGYTF

J gene: TRBJ1-2
V gene: TRBV7-9
CDR3 protein: CAASSTGAHGYTF

J gene: TRBJ1-2
V gene: TRBV5-1
CDR3 protein: CASSLTAAVPYGYTF

J gene: TRBJ2-7
V gene: TRBV7-9
CDR3 protein: CASSLEGGGPAYEQYF

J gene: TRBJ2-2
V gene: TRBV5-1
CDR3 protein: CASSFARQITTGELFF

J gene: TRBJ1-6
V gene: TRBV7-9
CDR3 protein: CASSQRTLPVYNSPLHF

J gene: TRBJ2-1
V gene: TRBV11-2
CDR3 protein: CASSLLTSSYNEQFF

J gene: TRBJ2-5
V gene: TRBV12-5
CDR3 protein: CASSRGETQYF